The 11 T cell receptor beta chains below all came from one sample that was sequenced in a study of blood T cell repertoires in COVID-19. Data came from immunoSEQ multiplex PCR; TCRdb stores just in-frame clones and leaves some out. Among 90,000 to 120,000 clones, about 90% were seen once, and the ten largest hold 4.9%. Sequencing was performed on peripheral blood. These receptors came from a man in his forties or fifties with active or convalescent COVID-19.

The chain combines TRBV4-3 with TRBJ2-2; D not resolved. The CDR3 has 16 residues. Germline V gives CDR1 LGHNA, CDR2 YSLEER. V lost 0 bases and J 5 bases, leaving 13 bases between the germline ends. CDR3 bases: TGCGCCAGCAGCCAAGATCGGCTTACCAGGACCGGGGAGCTGTTTTTT. Its protein product is CASSQDRLTRTGELFF.

The chain joins TRBV6-5 to TRBJ2-3, with D possibly matching TRBD1 (5 bases). The CDR3 runs to 15 residues. With 0 bases removed from V and 0 bases from J, the gap between germline ends came to 7 bases. Germline CDR1 is MNHEY and CDR2 is SVGAGI. CDR3 amino acids: CASSYSQGSTDTQYF. CDR3 nucleotide sequence: TGTGCCAGCAGTTACTCTCAGGGCAGCACAGATACGCAGTATTTT.

V and J are TRBV5-1 and TRBJ2-1; 9 nucleotides line up with TRBD1. The germline gives CDR1 SGHRS, CDR2 YFSETQ. The trim removed 3 bases at V and 9 bases at J, leaving 7 bases unmatched. CDR3 length: 14 amino acids. CDR3 bases: TGCGCCAGCAGCTCCCGGGACAGGGAGGGTGAGCAGTTCTTC. Translated, it gives CASSSRDREGEQFF.

In its sample, this clone was seen a few times. The V call is TRBV27, the J call TRBJ1-1; D possibly corresponds to TRBD1 (6 bases). Trimming removed 5 bases at V and 1 base at J, with 11 bases between. This CDR3 contains 14 residues. Germline lookup yields CDR1 MNHEY and CDR2 SMNVEV (reference sequence). CDR3 coding DNA: TGTGCCAGCAGTATCAGACAGGAGAACACTGAAGCTTTCTTT. Encoded protein: CASSIRQENTEAFF.

The sample holds a few counts of this clone. V gene TRBV28 combines with J gene TRBJ2-7; D possibly corresponds to TRBD2 (6 bases). There are 14 residues in the CDR3. CDR1 MDHEN and CDR2 SYDVKM come from the germline V gene. Trimming took off 6 bases at V and 2 bases at J, with 14 bases between the two ends. The CDR3 is CASREGGLTYEQYF. The CDR3 nucleotides read TGTGCCAGCAGGGAGGGAGGACTTACCTACGAGCAGTACTTC.

The J gene is TRBJ1-2, the V gene TRBV19; the D gene is possibly TRBD1 (5 bases). Germline V lookup: CDR1 LNHDA, CDR2 SQIVND (reference sequence). Trimming pared 5 bases from V and 4 bases from J, leaving 11 bases between. This CDR3 has 13 amino acids. The CDR3 DNA reads as TGTGCCAGTAGTGTGACAGTAGCCTATGGCTACACCTTC. It specifies CASSVTVAYGYTF. Drawing the rest from reference TRBV19 and TRBJ1-2, the complete variable domain is DGGITQSPKYLFRKEGQNVTLSCEQNLNHDAMYWYRQDPGQGLRLIYYSQIVNDFQKGDIAEGYSVSREKKESFPLTVTSAQKNPTAFYLCASSVTVAYGYTFGSGTRLTVV.

This chain uses TRBV18 with TRBJ2-5, with a possible D match to TRBD2 (5 bases). Germline lookup yields CDR1 KGHSH and CDR2 LQKENI. V was cut by 3 bases and J by 2 bases, with 10 bases left in between. The CDR3 is 14 amino acids. CDR3 loop: CASSPLTGQETQYF. The CDR3 coding sequence is TGTGCCAGCTCACCCCTCACGGGACAAGAGACCCAGTACTTC. Complete variable domain (other parts from reference TRBV18 and TRBJ2-5): NAGVMQNPRHLVRRRGQEARLRCSPMKGHSHVYWYRQLPEEGLKFMVYLQKENIIDESGMPKERFSAEFPKEGPSILRIQQVVRGDSAAYFCASSPLTGQETQYFGPGTRLLVL.

The chain recombines TRBV3-1 (or the pseudogene TRBV3-2) with TRBJ1-4; D not resolved. The germline gives CDR1 LGHDT, CDR2 YNNKEL (reference sequence). Trimming stripped 1 base from V and 5 bases from J, with 11 bases between. The CDR3 extends over 15 amino acids. The CDR3: CASSQGQASNEKLFF. DNA of the CDR3: TGTGCCAGCAGCCAAGGGCAGGCCTCAAATGAAAAACTGTTTTTT.

The chain uses TRBV7-2 and TRBJ1-1; 7 bases fit TRBD1. Per the germline V gene, CDR1 is SGHTA and CDR2 is FQGNSA. The CDR3 runs to 15 residues. V was clipped by 3 bases and J by 5 bases; unmatched bases: 9. The CDR3 region is CASSFGTVSRTEAFF. Written as DNA, the CDR3 is TGTGCCAGCAGCTTCGGGACAGTGAGTAGGACTGAAGCTTTCTTT.

This clone showed up just a few times. J is TRBJ2-1 and V is TRBV28, with TRBD2 matching 9 bases. CDR3 size: 20 residues. From germline, CDR1 is MDHEN and CDR2 SYDVKM. V dropped 7 bases and J dropped 0; count of bases not matched to a gene: 19. Here the CDR3 reads CASTSRRASGTLSSYNEQFF. DNA of the CDR3: TGTGCCAGCACCTCCCGTCGGGCTAGCGGGACTTTGAGCTCCTACAATGAGCAGTTCTTC.

The chain joins TRBV30 to TRBJ1-2; D remains unclear. This CDR3 is 13 amino acids long. Germline CDR1 is GTSNPN and CDR2 is SVGIG (reference sequence). V was clipped by 0 bases and J by 1 base, with 6 bases between them. The CDR3 spells CAWSVGHNYGYTF. The CDR3 nucleotides read TGTGCCTGGAGTGTTGGGCATAACTATGGCTACACCTTC.